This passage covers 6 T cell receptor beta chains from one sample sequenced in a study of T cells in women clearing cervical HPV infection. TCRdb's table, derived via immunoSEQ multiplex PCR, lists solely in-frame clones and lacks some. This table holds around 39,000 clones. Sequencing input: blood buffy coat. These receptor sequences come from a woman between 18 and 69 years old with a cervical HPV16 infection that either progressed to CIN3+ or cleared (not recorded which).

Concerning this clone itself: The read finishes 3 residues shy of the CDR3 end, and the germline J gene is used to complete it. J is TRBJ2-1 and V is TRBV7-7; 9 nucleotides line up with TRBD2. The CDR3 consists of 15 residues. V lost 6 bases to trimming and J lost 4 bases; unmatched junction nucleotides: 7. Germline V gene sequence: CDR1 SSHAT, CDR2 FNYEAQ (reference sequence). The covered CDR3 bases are TGTGCCAGCAGTACCGGGACTAGCCCGTACAATGAG. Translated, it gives CASSTGTSPYNE. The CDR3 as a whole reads CASSTGTSPYNEQFF.

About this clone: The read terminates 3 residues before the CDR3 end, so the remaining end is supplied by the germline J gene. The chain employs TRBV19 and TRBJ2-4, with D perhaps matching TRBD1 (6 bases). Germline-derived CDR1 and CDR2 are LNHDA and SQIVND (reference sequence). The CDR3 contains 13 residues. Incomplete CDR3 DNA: TGTGCCAGCCATTCCACGGCAGGGGAAGGT. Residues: CASHSTAGEG. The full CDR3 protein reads CASHSTAGEGQYF.

CDR3 bases read: TGCGCCAGCAGCTTGGATGCGGGGACGACTGAA. It yields the protein CASSLDAGTTE. The whole CDR3 is CASSLDAGTTEAFF. This chain links TRBV5-1 with TRBJ1-1; TRBD1 is a possible D gene (5 bases). The read ends 3 residues before the CDR3 terminus; that terminus is restored from the germline J gene. V lost 0 bases, J lost 5 bases, and 11 bases lay in between. The germline V gene has CDR1 SGHRS and CDR2 YFSETQ. The CDR3 contains 14 residues. Based on the CDR3 plus reference TRBV5-1 and TRBJ1-1, the full variable domain is KAGVTQTPRYLIKTRGQQVTLSCSPISGHRSVSWYQQTPGQGLQFLFEYFSETQRNKGNFPGRFSGRQFSNSRSEMNVSTLELGDSALYLCASSLDAGTTEAFFGQGTRLTVV.

The CDR3 bases that were read are TGCGCCAGCAGCTGGACTAGCCCATTCAATGAG. Residues: CASSWTSPFNE. The whole CDR3 protein is CASSWTSPFNEQFF. The chain carries TRBV5-1 and TRBJ2-1, with 8 nucleotides matching TRBD2. The missing CDR3 end, 3 residues past where the read stops, is filled in from the germline J gene. This CDR3 is built from 14 residues. Trimming at V came to 3 bases and at J to 6 bases, leaving 5 bases not matched to a gene. The germline V gene encodes CDR1 SGHRS and CDR2 YFSETQ.

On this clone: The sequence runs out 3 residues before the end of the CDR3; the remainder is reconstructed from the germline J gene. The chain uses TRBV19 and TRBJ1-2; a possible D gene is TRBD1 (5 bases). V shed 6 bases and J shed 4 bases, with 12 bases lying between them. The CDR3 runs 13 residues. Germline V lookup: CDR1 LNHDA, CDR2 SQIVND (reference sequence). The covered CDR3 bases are TGTGCCAGTAGCCCAGGGATGACCTATGGC. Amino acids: CASSPGMTYG. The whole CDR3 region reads CASSPGMTYGYTF.

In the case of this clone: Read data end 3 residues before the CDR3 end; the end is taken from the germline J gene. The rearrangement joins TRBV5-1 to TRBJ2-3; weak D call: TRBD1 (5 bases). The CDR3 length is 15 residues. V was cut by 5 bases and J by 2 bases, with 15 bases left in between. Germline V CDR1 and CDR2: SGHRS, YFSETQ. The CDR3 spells CASRGDPRDTDTQYF. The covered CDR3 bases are TGCGCCAGCAGAGGGGATCCAAGGGACACAGATACG.